The TCR beta chain described here comes from a study of cytomegalovirus exposure and HLA in healthy donors. Study as a whole: A later analysis reported the 120 validation repertoires used the same platform as the roughly 700 first-cohort repertoires.

TCRdb's copy holds only in-frame clones and misses some; the assay was immunoSEQ multiplex PCR. Found here are some 150,000 clones, 89% of them singletons; the top ten hold 9%. Regarding this clone: Its antigen is not known.

CDR1 and CDR2 (germline): SEHNR, FQNEAQ (reference sequence). This CDR3 contains 16 residues. The J segment lost 2 bases and the V segment lost 5 bases, leaving 8 bases of the junction unmatched. Study findings and constraints: In vitro experiments confirmed that three CMV-associated chains were specific for CMV antigens.

Sample: PBMCs. The rearrangement uses TRBV7-9 and TRBJ2-1; TRBD2 matches at 8 bases. The TCR was taken from a woman between 18 and 29 years old in good health and CMV-seropositive. For the CDR3, the DNA is TGTGCCAGCAGCCCAACCTACGGGGGGGCCTACAATGAGCAGTTCTTC. It yields the protein CASSPTYGGAYNEQFF.